This T cell receptor beta chain was obtained from a study of vaccination effects on CD4 cells after COVID-19. Study context: Before sequencing, viral peptide pools were used by the ViraFEST assay to expand antigen-specific CD4+ T cells. Two convalescent patients were sampled 16 days and one week before vaccination. Study results and limitations: Convalescents' post-vaccination spike-reactive clones were chiefly new, vaccine-induced ones. Clones of infection and vaccine origin contracted markedly late after vaccination.

Generated by immunoSEQ multiplex PCR, the TCRdb table keeps only in-frame clones and is missing some. The sample has approximately 45,000 clones, about 75% seen once; the top ten hold about 12%. Notes on this clone: Its antigen remains unidentified.

Culture proceeded for approximately nine days, and CD4+ T cells were then isolated. This receptor was taken from a human donor who had a prior SARS-CoV-2 infection. This sample comprised CD4+ T cells from PBMCs cultured without peptide, obtained before COVID-19 vaccination.

The CDR3 DNA is TGCGCCAGCAGCTTGGGTCCAGGGGGCGTATCGGATCCCTACGAGCAGTACTTC. It encodes CASSLGPGGVSDPYEQYF. The chain uses TRBV5-1 and TRBJ2-7; TRBD1 matches 8 bases. With 0 bases clipped from V and 2 bases from J, the junction kept 13 bases outside the gene matches. Per the germline V gene, CDR1 is SGHRS and CDR2 is YFSETQ. The CDR3 has 18 amino acids.